This T cell receptor beta chain was identified during a study of cytomegalovirus exposure and HLA in healthy donors. With 60 Vbeta and 13 Jbeta primers, the PCR was carried out. Source study methods: Some 12 million shared chains were among the 80 million or so unique TCR beta chains that a later analysis counted. Repertoires were generated with immunoSEQ multiplex PCR, while TCRdb's copy carries only in-frame clones and drops some. V, J and clone size are those of that table, while D and trimming were read from the DNA. Of 95,000 to 100,000 clones in the sample, roughly 70% are singletons; the top ten hold about 1.8%. Study findings and constraints: Several of the most significant clusters appeared, in a later analysis, to be linked to common viral pathogens.

CDR1 is SGDLS and CDR2 is YYNGEE in the germline V gene. The V and J ends lost 3 bases and 7 bases respectively, with 19 bases between them. This CDR3 comprises 16 residues. With respect to this clone: Its target is not known.

V usage is TRBV9 and J usage is TRBJ2-2; D is possibly TRBD1 (5 bases). Sequencing was performed on PBMCs. This clonotype originated in a male donor in good health and CMV-seronegative. The CDR3 spells CASSALTLPRGGELFF. The CDR3 DNA is TGTGCCAGCAGCGCTCTTACTCTTCCTAGGGGCGGGGAGCTGTTTTTT.